This T cell receptor beta chain was sequenced in a study of cytomegalovirus exposure and HLA in healthy donors. In the case of this clone: What it recognizes is unknown.

Study-level points and caveats: In most subjects, TCR beta sequences reportedly gave accurate predictions of HLA-A and HLA-B alleles. TRBV6-2, TRBV6-3 and some other V segments were unresolvable in 87-base-pair reads. Associated with cytomegalovirus, according to the listing, were approximately 160 TCR beta chains.

Germline CDR1 is SGHRS and CDR2 is YFSETQ. V was shortened by 0 bases and J by 3 bases, with 7 bases between the two germline ends. The CDR3 length is 13 residues. In the PCR, 60 Vbeta and 13 Jbeta primers were used. The repertoire was sequenced with immunoSEQ multiplex PCR; TCRdb's copy has only in-frame clones and lacks some. The table records 150,000 to 200,000 clones, roughly 78% of them present only once. The chain employs TRBV5-1 and TRBJ2-7; D unresolved. Material for sequencing was PBMCs. The receptor's source is a woman aged 50 to 65 in good health and CMV-seropositive. CDR3 sequence: CASSLGGGYEQYF. The CDR3 DNA follows: TGCGCCAGCAGCTTGGGAGGCGGCTACGAGCAGTACTTC.